The 9 T cell receptor beta chains listed next were all sequenced from one sample in a study of blood T cell repertoires in COVID-19. Measured with immunoSEQ multiplex PCR; TCRdb has only the in-frame clones, and not every one. The table shows 140,000 to 150,000 clones, with 81% occurring only once. The material sequenced was peripheral blood. Every receptor here comes from a human donor with acute or convalescent COVID-19. The donor label of this sample is uncertain.

The V gene is TRBV18, the J gene TRBJ2-6, with TRBD1 matching over 9 bases. The germline CDR1 and CDR2 sequences are KGHSH and LQKENI. V trimming: 3 bases; J trimming: 0 bases; junction bases outside the gene matches: 9. The length of the CDR3 is 19 residues. The CDR3 DNA reads as TGTGCCAGCTCACCTTACCGGACAGGGGCCAGCTCTGGGGCCAACGTCCTGACTTTC. This sequence encodes CASSPYRTGASSGANVLTF.

This chain uses TRBV14 with TRBJ1-2; 7 bases agree with TRBD1. The germline V gene encodes CDR1 SGHDN and CDR2 FVKESK. This CDR3 contains 14 residues. V gave up 4 bases and J gave up 2 bases; unmatched junction bases: 4. The CDR3 loop is CASSLLGQNYGYTF. The CDR3 nucleotides are TGTGCCAGCAGCCTCTTGGGACAGAACTATGGCTACACCTTC.

The chain employs TRBV5-6 and TRBJ1-2; 7 bases are shared with TRBD1. The V and J ends lost 1 base and 8 bases, in that order; junction bases with no gene match: 14. This CDR3 is built from 16 residues. Per the germline V gene, CDR1 is SGHDT and CDR2 is YYEEEE. The CDR3 DNA sequence: TGTGCCAGCAGCTTGTTGGGACAGTCCCATTCTTGGGGCTACACCTTC. Its translation: CASSLLGQSHSWGYTF.

This sequence joins TRBV6-5 and TRBJ1-1; D gene ambiguous. This CDR3 region has 13 residues. V was cut by 0 bases and J by 7 bases, with 9 bases left in between. Per the germline V gene, CDR1 is MNHEY and CDR2 is SVGAGI. CDR3 sequence reads: CASSYSRAGEAFF. CDR3 bases: TGTGCCAGCAGTTACTCGAGGGCCGGTGAAGCTTTCTTT.

V usage is TRBV4-1 and J usage is TRBJ2-3, with TRBD2 as a possible D gene (7 bases). V lost 0 bases, J lost 2 bases, and 18 bases lay in between. CDR3 length: 18 amino acids. The V gene's germline CDR1 is MGHRA and CDR2 YSYEKL. This CDR3 is CASSQDLRGAGVTDTQYF. CDR3 coding DNA: TGCGCCAGCAGCCAAGACCTCCGGGGGGCGGGTGTCACAGATACGCAGTATTTT.

The gene calls are TRBV12-3 or TRBV12-4 and TRBJ1-2; no clear D. This CDR3 contains 12 residues. Trimming pared 8 bases from V and 3 bases from J, leaving 10 bases between. CDR3 residues: CASRPTYYGYTF. The CDR3 nucleotides are TGTGCCAGCCGCCCGACTTACTATGGCTACACCTTC.

CDR3 nucleotides: TGTGCCAGTAGTCCACAGGGGAATCAGCCCCAGCATTTT. This translates into CASSPQGNQPQHF. The V call is TRBV19, the J call TRBJ1-5, with 7 nucleotides matching TRBD1. This CDR3 has 13 residues. The trim removed 5 bases at V and 4 bases at J, leaving 2 bases unmatched. Germline V CDR1 and CDR2: LNHDA, SQIVND (reference sequence).

The chain recombines TRBV6-6 with TRBJ1-4, with a possible D match to TRBD1 (5 bases). Looked up from germline, CDR1 is MNHNY and CDR2 is SVGAGI (reference sequence). V gave up 7 bases and J gave up 8 bases, with 14 bases separating them. This CDR3 region has 13 residues. The CDR3 is CASIKAGGEKLFF. In DNA form, the CDR3 reads TGTGCCAGCATAAAAGCGGGGGGGGAAAAACTGTTTTTT.

The V call is TRBV10-2, the J call TRBJ1-2; the D gene is possibly TRBD1 (6 bases). Trimming shortened V by 5 bases and J by 7 bases, and 11 bases separated the two germline ends. The germline V gene encodes CDR1 WSHSY and CDR2 SAAADI. CDR3 length equals 12 residues. Here the CDR3 DNA reads TGCGCCAGCAGTTCGGACAGCCGTGGCTACACCTTC. This gives the protein CASSSDSRGYTF.